Listed here are 17 T cell receptor beta chains from one sample, sequenced in a study of blood T cell repertoires in COVID-19. Some clones are missing from TCRdb's copy, which holds only in-frame ones; the method was immunoSEQ multiplex PCR. The table lists about 190,000 clones, more than 85% of them singletons. Sequenced input: peripheral blood. The source of these receptors is a man aged 30-40 years with acute or convalescent COVID-19.

The CDR3 reads CASSAKSSNQPQHF. CDR3 coding DNA: TGTGCCAGCAGTGCTAAGTCGAGCAATCAGCCCCAGCATTTT. The rearrangement joins TRBV6-2 or TRBV6-3 to TRBJ1-5; D call uncertain. V lost 5 bases to trimming and J lost 1 base, with 9 bases between them. Per the germline V gene, CDR1 is MNHEY and CDR2 is SVGEGT. This CDR3 has 14 amino acids.

The genes are TRBV28 and TRBJ1-6, with unresolved D. Germline CDR1 is MDHEN and CDR2 is SYDVKM. The CDR3 totals 14 residues. Trimming stripped 3 bases from V and 6 bases from J, with 9 bases between. The CDR3 nucleotides read TGTGCCAGCAGTTTTACCTCCGGTAATTCACCCCTCCACTTT. Residues: CASSFTSGNSPLHF. Combining the CDR3 with reference TRBV28 and TRBJ1-6 gives the whole variable domain DVKVTQSSRYLVKRTGEKVFLECVQDMDHENMFWYRQDPGLGLRLIYFSYDVKMKEKGDIPEGYSVSREKKERFSLILESASTNQTSMYLCASSFTSGNSPLHFGNGTRLTVT.

The chain joins TRBV6-4 to TRBJ2-7; D perhaps matches TRBD1 (6 bases). The CDR3 is 13 amino acids. Germline V gene sequence: CDR1 MRHNA, CDR2 SNTAGT. Trimming removed 6 bases from V and 3 bases from J, with 12 bases in between. Written as DNA, the CDR3 is TGTGCCAGCAGCTCGGAAGGGGGCTACGAGCAGTACTTC. Translating gives CASSSEGGYEQYF.

This sequence joins TRBV5-4 and TRBJ1-6; 7 nucleotides align to TRBD1. From germline, CDR1 is SGHNT and CDR2 YYREEE (reference sequence). V lost 4 bases and J lost 10; bases outside the gene matches: 11. CDR3 length equals 15 residues. The DNA for the CDR3 is TGTGCCAGCAGCCGGGGTGGGACAGCAAGGTCACCCCTCCACTTT. This translates into CASSRGGTARSPLHF. The full variable domain, completed using reference TRBV5-4 and TRBJ1-6, is ETGVTQSPTHLIKTRGQQVTLRCSSQSGHNTVSWYQQALGQGPQFIFQYYREEENGRGNFPPRFSGLQFPNYSSELNVNALELDDSALYLCASSRGGTARSPLHFGNGTRLTVT.

V usage is TRBV28 and J usage is TRBJ1-5; no definite D call. Germline CDR1 is MDHEN and CDR2 is SYDVKM. V gave up 3 bases and J gave up 3 bases, with 6 bases separating them. This CDR3 has 13 residues. The CDR3 DNA follows: TGTGCCAGCAGTTTGGTGGCCAATCAGCCCCAGCATTTT. This translates into CASSLVANQPQHF. The complete variable domain, with remaining parts taken from reference TRBV28 and TRBJ1-5, reads DVKVTQSSRYLVKRTGEKVFLECVQDMDHENMFWYRQDPGLGLRLIYFSYDVKMKEKGDIPEGYSVSREKKERFSLILESASTNQTSMYLCASSLVANQPQHFGDGTRLSIL.

The chain uses TRBV7-2 and TRBJ2-7; D perhaps matches TRBD2 (6 bases). Germline CDR1 is SGHTA and CDR2 is FQGNSA. Trimming took 3 bases from V and 3 from J, leaving 21 bases between them. This CDR3 contains 17 residues. In DNA, the CDR3 is TGTGCCAGCAGCTTCACCCCCGGCGGGGTCAACTACTACGAGCAGTACTTC. This encodes CASSFTPGGVNYYEQYF.

The chain couples TRBV6-1 to TRBJ2-1; possible D gene TRBD2, 5 bases. V was cut by 3 bases and J by 9 bases, with 9 bases left in between. Germline CDR1 and CDR2: MNHNS and SASEGT. CDR3 size: 12 residues. The CDR3 spells CASSDGLSEQFF. The CDR3 nucleotides are TGTGCCAGCAGTGACGGACTCTCTGAGCAGTTCTTC.

This clone has only one observation. The V and J genes are TRBV28 and TRBJ1-5, with D possibly TRBD1 on 5 matching bases. The CDR3 runs to 14 residues. The germline CDR1 and CDR2 sequences are MDHEN and SYDVKM. Trimming left V 7 bases short and J 4 bases short, with 14 bases between. CDR3 coding DNA: TGTGCCAGCACCGATGGGGGAGGTAATCAGCCCCAGCATTTT. It codes for CASTDGGGNQPQHF. Filled out from reference TRBV28 and TRBJ1-5, the complete variable domain reads DVKVTQSSRYLVKRTGEKVFLECVQDMDHENMFWYRQDPGLGLRLIYFSYDVKMKEKGDIPEGYSVSREKKERFSLILESASTNQTSMYLCASTDGGGNQPQHFGDGTRLSIL.

The chain carries TRBV15 and TRBJ1-1; no clear D gene. This CDR3 has 17 amino acids. V gave up 3 bases and J gave up 0 bases, with 17 bases separating them. The germline CDR1 and CDR2 sequences are LNHNV and YYDKDF (reference sequence). DNA for the CDR3: TGTGCCACCAGCAGTTTAAAGGTGGCGGGAATGAACACTGAAGCTTTCTTT. Its protein product is CATSSLKVAGMNTEAFF.

In nucleotides, the CDR3 is TGTGCCACCGCGACTGAGTACGAGCAGTACTTC. Its protein product is CATATEYEQYF. The chain has TRBV27 and TRBJ2-7; no definite D call. The germline V gene has CDR1 MNHEY and CDR2 SMNVEV (reference sequence). Trimming took off 10 bases at V and 4 bases at J, with 11 bases between the two ends. This CDR3 contains 11 residues.

The rearrangement uses TRBV2 and TRBJ2-3; possibly TRBD2 for D (5 bases). Germline V gene sequence: CDR1 SNHLY, CDR2 FYNNEI. The CDR3 sequence is 14 residues long. Trimming removed 5 bases at V and 7 bases at J, with 16 bases between. For the CDR3, the DNA is TGTGCCAGCAGTCCGCCGGGGATGCACCATACGCAGTATTTT. As protein: CASSPPGMHHTQYF.

This chain links TRBV9 with TRBJ1-1; a weak D match, TRBD1 (5 bases). The V gene's germline CDR1 is SGDLS and CDR2 YYNGEE. Trimming took off 0 bases at V and 0 bases at J, with 9 bases between the two ends. This CDR3 is 15 amino acids long. The CDR3 coding sequence is TGTGCCAGCAGCGTAGCCTCAGGGATGAACACTGAAGCTTTCTTT. It is translated as CASSVASGMNTEAFF.

The count of this clone is one. The chain couples TRBV6-5 to TRBJ1-4, with D unclear. Germline V gene sequence: CDR1 MNHEY, CDR2 SVGAGI. Trimming left V 4 bases short and J 2 bases short, with 14 bases between. The CDR3 is 16 residues long. Here the CDR3 reads CASSFRGGATNEKLFF. In nucleotides, the CDR3 is TGTGCCAGCAGTTTCAGAGGAGGTGCGACTAATGAAAAACTGTTTTTT.

This chain connects TRBV3-1 (or the pseudogene TRBV3-2) to TRBJ1-1; a possible D gene is TRBD1 (6 bases). Per the germline V gene, CDR1 is LGHDT and CDR2 is YNNKEL (reference sequence). The CDR3 contains 14 residues. V dropped 3 bases and J dropped 1 base, with 9 bases sitting between them. CDR3 DNA: TGTGCCAGCAGCCACAGGGGCGAGAACACTGAAGCTTTCTTT. This sequence encodes CASSHRGENTEAFF.

The chain links TRBV6-1 to TRBJ2-7, with 8 bases fitting TRBD2. Germline loops: CDR1 MNHNS, CDR2 SASEGT. The CDR3 covers 15 residues. J gave up 4 bases and V 7 bases, and 12 bases lay outside the gene matches. This CDR3 is CASTHGTGGAYEQYF. The DNA of the CDR3 is TGTGCCAGCACACACGGGACCGGGGGGGCTTACGAGCAGTACTTC.

V and J are TRBV12-5 and TRBJ1-3, with 7 bases that match TRBD1. The CDR3 covers 11 residues. Trimming took 11 bases from V and 7 from J; bases not matched to a gene: 5. Germline loops: CDR1 LGHNT, CDR2 FRNRAP. The CDR3 loop reads CACGQVNTIYF. CDR3 in DNA: TGTGCTTGCGGACAGGTTAACACCATATATTTT.

The genes are TRBV5-6 and TRBJ2-7, with D perhaps matching TRBD2 (5 bases). In germline, CDR1 is SGHDT, CDR2 YYEEEE. The ends were cut back, 0 bases at V and 1 base at J, with 8 bases in the middle. CDR3 size: 14 residues. CDR3 bases: TGTGCCAGCAGCTTGGCGGGATTATCCTACGAGCAGTACTTC. This translates into CASSLAGLSYEQYF.